Detailed here is one T cell receptor beta chain. The data belong to a study of blood T cell repertoires in COVID-19. About the research overall: Acute and convalescent COVID-19 specimens originated in the United States, Italy and Spain. PBMCs, B-cell-depleted T cells, or T cells were the source of the cDNA or gDNA that made up the material.

Original processing methods: Reference gene primer amplification gave estimated nucleated cell counts. Measured with immunoSEQ multiplex PCR; TCRdb has only the in-frame clones, and not every one. The V and J calls and clone size are taken from that table; D and trimming were inferred from the DNA. The repertoire consists of several thousand clones, with 88% occurring once and the leading ten covering approximately 7.2%. Per germline, CDR1 LNHDA and CDR2 SQIVND (reference sequence). This CDR3 spans 16 amino acids. V was pared by 3 bases and J by 2 bases, with 6 bases of the junction left unmatched. The receptor was isolated from a woman in her 50s with active or convalescent COVID-19. Material: peripheral blood. V and J are TRBV19 and TRBJ2-5; 10 nucleotides line up with TRBD2. The CDR3 DNA follows: TGTGCCAGTAGTATGGGGCTAGCGGGGGCTCAAGAGACCCAGTACTTC. Protein product: CASSMGLAGAQETQYF.